This TCR beta chain was profiled in a study of regulatory T cells in long-lasting Graves disease. iRepertoire HTBI primers and Arm-PCR of CDR3 regions built TCR beta libraries. TCRdb processed the multiplex PCR reads anew with MiXCR; each CDR3 protein has one entry. The profile shows 350,000 to 550,000 distinct CDR3 sequences, less than 20% of them singletons. This clonotype was detected many times. The sample's time point: newly diagnosed GD, antithyroid drugs for less than 3 months. Preparation of the TCR library used RNA extracted from PBMCs. From each patient, roughly 10 milliliters of peripheral blood was drawn and collected into an EDTA anticoagulant tube. CDR3 length equals 18 residues. The J segment lost 2 bases and the V segment lost 0 bases, leaving 13 bases of the junction unmatched. Germline CDR1 and CDR2: SGHVS and FQNEAQ. In addition, the sample was reused for a study of T cells in Graves' hyperthyroidism and ophthalmopathy.

The V and J genes are TRBV7-8 and TRBJ2-7; TRBD2 aligns across 7 bases. The TCR originated in a woman under 30 with Graves disease. Sequencing used peripheral blood mononuclear cells (PBMCs), obtained at new diagnosis, from a patient treated with antithyroid drugs. CDR3 protein: CASSLATLFSGQTYEQYF. CDR3 nucleotide sequence: TGTGCCAGCAGCTTAGCGACGTTATTTAGCGGGCAGACCTACGAGCAGTACTTC.